The clone carrying this T cell receptor (beta chain) has more than one count but fewer than ten. The CDR3 totals 16 residues. Per germline, CDR1 PRHDT and CDR2 FYEKMQ (reference sequence). The V gene end was trimmed by 7 bases and the J gene end by 7 bases; junction bases not matched to a gene: 13. The data were obtained in a study of blood T cell repertoires in COVID-19. Overall study context: The United States, Italy and Spain supplied acute and convalescent COVID-19 samples. T cells, B-cell-depleted T cells, or PBMCs supplied cDNA or gDNA.

Source study methods: Nucleated cell number was recorded as an estimate derived from reference gene primer amplification. Data came from immunoSEQ multiplex PCR; TCRdb stores just in-frame clones and leaves some out. The D gene and trimming were derived from the DNA, and the V and J assignments and clone size from that table. This sample yields roughly 150,000 clones, of which 88% are seen a single time; around a quarter belongs to the top ten. This sequence originates from a human donor in a cohort sampled during active COVID-19. Sequencing was carried out using peripheral blood. V gene TRBV13 combines with J gene TRBJ2-2, with TRBD1 identical over 9 bases. The CDR3 loop reads CASTVGPGTGSGELFF. In nucleotides, the CDR3 is TGTGCCAGCACCGTAGGCCCCGGGACAGGGAGCGGGGAGCTGTTTTTT.